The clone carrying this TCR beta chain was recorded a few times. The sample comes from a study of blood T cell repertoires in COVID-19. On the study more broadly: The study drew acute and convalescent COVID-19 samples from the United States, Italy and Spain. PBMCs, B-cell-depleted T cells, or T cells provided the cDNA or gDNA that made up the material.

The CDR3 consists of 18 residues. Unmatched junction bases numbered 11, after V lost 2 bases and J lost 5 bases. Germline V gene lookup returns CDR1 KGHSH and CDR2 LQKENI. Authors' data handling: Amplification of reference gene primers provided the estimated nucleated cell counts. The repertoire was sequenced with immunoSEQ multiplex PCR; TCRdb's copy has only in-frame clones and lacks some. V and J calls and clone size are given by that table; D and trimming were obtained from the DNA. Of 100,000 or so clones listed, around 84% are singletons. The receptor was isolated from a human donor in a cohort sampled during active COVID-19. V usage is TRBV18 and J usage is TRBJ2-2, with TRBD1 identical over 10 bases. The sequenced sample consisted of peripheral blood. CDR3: CASSPVSYRTGGTGELFF. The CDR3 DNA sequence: TGTGCCAGCTCACCAGTCAGTTACCGGACAGGGGGGACCGGGGAGCTGTTTTTT.